A selection of T cell receptor beta chains follows, all from one sample in a study of blood T cell repertoires in COVID-19. Some clones are missing from TCRdb's copy, which holds only in-frame ones; the method was immunoSEQ multiplex PCR. The sample contains about 130,000 clones, roughly 88% of which appear only once. The sample consisted of PBMCs or T cells enriched from blood (not recorded which). All receptors come from a man aged 45-65 years who had recovered from COVID-19. Both conserved end residues are part of each CDR3. The D gene is left open where the match is weak. Size is stated for part of the rows, as once, few or many counts, or as a class when the clone is expanded.

>-|TRBV2|TRBJ1-6|-
TGTGCCAGCAGTGAGTCAGGGGTTGATTCACCCCTCCACTTT
CASSESGVDSPLHF
>-|TRBV3-1/TRBV3-2|TRBJ2-3|-
TGTGCCAGCAGCCAAATTACGGGCACAGATACGCAGTATTTT
CASSQITGTDTQYF
>-|TRBV6-5|TRBJ1-2|-
TGTGCCACCAACGCCCTAGGGGCGTGGGGCTACACCTTC
CATNALGAWGYTF
>-|TRBV5-1|TRBJ1-2|-
TGCGCCAGCAGCCCACAGGACCCCCGAAATGGCTACACCTTC
CASSPQDPRNGYTF
>-|TRBV28|TRBJ2-7|-
TGTGCCAGCAGTTCCTTCTACGAGCAGTACTTC
CASSSFYEQYF
>-|TRBV9|TRBJ2-7|-
TGTGCCAGCAGCGTAGGCGGGGCTTTATCCTACGAGCAGTACTTC
CASSVGGALSYEQYF
>-|TRBV5-4|TRBJ2-3|TRBD2
TGTGCCAGCAGCCTGGGACTAGCGGGGGCAGATACGCAGTATTTT
CASSLGLAGADTQYF
>-|TRBV28|TRBJ1-5|-
TGTGCCAGCAGTCAAAATCAGCCCCAGCATTTT
CASSQNQPQHF
>-|TRBV7-9|TRBJ2-3|-
TGTGCCAGCAGCTTATCCATGCAGGATACGCAGTATTTT
CASSLSMQDTQYF
>-|TRBV6-4|TRBJ2-1|-
TGTGCCAGCAGTGCCAATTCCCACAATGAGCAGTTCTTC
CASSANSHNEQFF
>-|TRBV5-1|TRBJ2-5|TRBD2
TGCGCCAGCAGCTTGGCCGGGACTAGCGGCCAAGAGACCCAGTACTTC
CASSLAGTSGQETQYF
>-|TRBV7-8|TRBJ2-5|-
TGTGCCAGCAGCTTAGTCCGCGTTACTAGGGCTAGACAAGAGACCCAGTACTTC
CASSLVRVTRARQETQYF
>-|TRBV11-2|TRBJ1-1|TRBD1
TGTGCCAGCAGCTTGAGGACAGGGTCAAACACTGAAGCTTTCTTT
CASSLRTGSNTEAFF
>-|TRBV6-2/TRBV6-3|TRBJ1-1|TRBD1
TGTGCCAGCAGTCCGACAGACAGGGGATTACTGAACACTGAAGCTTTCTTT
CASSPTDRGLLNTEAFF
>-|TRBV28|TRBJ1-4|-
TGTGCCAGCAGCCCGGCAGGGGATCGCGAAAAACTGTTTTTT
CASSPAGDREKLFF
>-|TRBV28|TRBJ2-5|-
TGTGCCAGCGTCCCTGGGGGGGGCCGGGAGACCCAGTACTTC
CASVPGGGRETQYF
>-|TRBV29-1|TRBJ1-1|-
TGCAGCGTTGAAGGGAGGATGAACACTGAAGCTTTCTTT
CSVEGRMNTEAFF
>-|TRBV27|TRBJ2-2|-
TGTGCCAGCGGACGTACTGCAGGGGCCGGGGAGCTGTTTTTT
CASGRTAGAGELFF
>-|TRBV10-2|TRBJ1-2|TRBD1
TGCGCCAGCAGAAACGGGACAGGGGCTGGCTACACCTTC
CASRNGTGAGYTF
>-|TRBV27|TRBJ1-2|-
TGTGCCAGCAGCCCTCTGACAGCTTCTAGTGGCTACACCTTC
CASSPLTASSGYTF
>few|TRBV7-3|TRBJ1-1|-
TGTGCCAGCAGCTTAACGATTACCCCGGGATCCAGCGCGTCTGAAGCTTTCTTT
CASSLTITPGSSASEAFF
>-|TRBV2|TRBJ1-1|TRBD1
TGTGCCAGCACGGGTCAGGGACAGCCGGGGACTGAAGCTTTCTTT
CASTGQGQPGTEAFF
>once|TRBV14|TRBJ1-6|-
TGTGCCAGCAGCGGGACGGGGGTGATAGATTCACCCCTCCACTTT
CASSGTGVIDSPLHF
>-|TRBV28|TRBJ1-4|-
TGTGCCAGCACCCCCGGCGGCGCAACTAATGAAAAACTGTTTTTT
CASTPGGATNEKLFF
>-|TRBV3-1/TRBV3-2|TRBJ2-1|-
TGTGCCAGCAGCCAAGAGGACAGAGGGACTAAGTACAATGAGCAGTTCTTC
CASSQEDRGTKYNEQFF
>-|TRBV5-5|TRBJ2-1|-
TGTGCCAGCAGCTTGGACGGACAGCGGTACAATGAGCAGTTCTTC
CASSLDGQRYNEQFF
>-|TRBV18|TRBJ1-6|TRBD1
TGTGCCAGCTCACCGACAGGGGATCCCCGTTCACCCCTCCACTTT
CASSPTGDPRSPLHF
>-|TRBV9|TRBJ1-3|-
TGTGCCAGCAGCGTGGCGACAGGCTCTGGAAACACCATATATTTT
CASSVATGSGNTIYF
>large|TRBV7-9|TRBJ2-2|TRBD2
TGTGCCAGCAGCTCACTAGCGGGAGGAAGTACCGGGGAGCTGTTTTTT
CASSSLAGGSTGELFF
>-|TRBV27|TRBJ2-4|TRBD2
TGTGCCAGCAGTTTCGGGGGGGCCGAAAACATTCAGTACTTC
CASSFGGAENIQYF
>-|TRBV21-1|TRBJ2-7|-
TGTGCCAGCAGCACAGGTCCGGGACTAGCGGGAGATTTAAGCTACGAGCAGTACTTC
CASSTGPGLAGDLSYEQYF
>once|TRBV6-2/TRBV6-3|TRBJ1-2|TRBD1
TGTGCCAGCAGCCCGCAACAGGGGCTTTATGGCTACACCTTC
CASSPQQGLYGYTF
>-|TRBV27|TRBJ2-2|-
TGTGCCAGCACCTGGGTCAGGGGGAACACCGGGGAGCTGTTTTTT
CASTWVRGNTGELFF
>-|TRBV19|TRBJ1-5|-
TGTGCCAGTAGTCCCTCCGTGGGCGATCAGCCCCAGCATTTT
CASSPSVGDQPQHF
>-|TRBV28|TRBJ1-2|TRBD1
TGTGCCAGCAGTTCCTCACAGGGGTTGATTGGGTATGGCTACACCTTC
CASSSSQGLIGYGYTF
>-|TRBV3-1/TRBV3-2|TRBJ2-1|TRBD2
TGTGCCAGCAGCCAAGGGGGAGGGAACAACAATGAGCAGTTCTTC
CASSQGGGNNNEQFF
>-|TRBV30|TRBJ1-2|TRBD1
TGTGCCTGGAATGCGAGACAGGGGGCTGGCTACACCTTC
CAWNARQGAGYTF
>-|TRBV9|TRBJ2-3|TRBD2
TGTGCCAGCAGCCTTAGAATAGCGGGGGAACCTCCCACAGATACGCAGTATTTT
CASSLRIAGEPPTDTQYF
>-|TRBV5-4|TRBJ2-3|TRBD2
TGTGCCAGCAGCTTGTTCCAGGGAGCGGGGGCGTATCATACGCAGTATTTT
CASSLFQGAGAYHTQYF
>-|TRBV6-2/TRBV6-3|TRBJ1-5|-
TGTGCCAGCAGTTACATCCCATTTGAGACAGGAGACAATCAGCCCCAGCATTTT
CASSYIPFETGDNQPQHF
>-|TRBV5-1|TRBJ1-5|TRBD1
TGCGCCAGCAGCTTGGGGGGACAGAATCAGCCCCAGCATTTT
CASSLGGQNQPQHF
>-|TRBV3-1/TRBV3-2|TRBJ1-1|-
TGTGCCAGCAGCCTATTACCGACTCTGAACACTGAAGCTTTCTTT
CASSLLPTLNTEAFF
>-|TRBV19|TRBJ2-7|-
TGTGCCAGTAGTCCGAGGGTACTAACCTACGAGCAGTACTTC
CASSPRVLTYEQYF